A selection of T cell receptor beta chains follows, all from one sample in a study of T cell responses to AZD1222 COVID-19 vaccine. Assay used: immunoSEQ multiplex PCR; TCRdb lists only in-frame clones, some missing. The table lists 95,000 to 110,000 clones, 80% to 95% of them singletons. The sequences come from peripheral blood, collected on day 0 of AZD1222 vaccination. These receptors all come from an adult in good health. CDR3s include the opening cysteine and the closing phenylalanine or tryptophan. D genes are given only for firm matches. Clone sizes are given selectively: once, few, many, or a class where the clone is expanded.

>NA|TRBV3-1/TRBV3-2|NA|TRBJ2-2
TGTGCCAGCGGGGGCAGTACCGGGGAGCTGTTTTTT
CASGGSTGELFF
>NA|TRBV19|NA|TRBJ2-3
TGTGCCAGTAGCGTATCAGGTCCCGATACGCAGTATTTT
CASSVSGPDTQYF
>NA|TRBV11-2|NA|TRBJ2-1
TGTGCCAGCAGCCTTCCCCCGTGGCAGGGAGGCAATGAGCAGTTCTTC
CASSLPPWQGGNEQFF
>NA|TRBV5-6|NA|TRBJ1-6
TGTGCCAGCAGCTTCGAGGGTCCGAGCTCCTATAATTCACCCCTCCACTTT
CASSFEGPSSYNSPLHF
>NA|TRBV5-4|NA|TRBJ1-2
TGTGCCAGCAGCTTGGGGGTTGGGTCACTCCTCCTCGGTGGCTACACCTTC
CASSLGVGSLLLGGYTF
>NA|TRBV7-2|NA|TRBJ1-5
TGTGCCAGCAGATCAATGCCCCATTATAACCAGCCCCAGCATTTT
CASRSMPHYNQPQHF
>NA|TRBV11-2|NA|TRBJ2-6
TGTGCCAGCAGCAACCAGGTTCCTGGGGCCAACGTCCTGACTTTC
CASSNQVPGANVLTF
>TRBD1|TRBV6-5|NA|TRBJ1-6
TGTGCCAGCAGTTACTCCGGACAGGGGGTTTATCCCCTCCACTTT
CASSYSGQGVYPLHF
>TRBD2|TRBV5-1|NA|TRBJ2-3
TGCGCCAGCAGCTTGGCACAAACTAGCGGCGATACGCAGTATTTT
CASSLAQTSGDTQYF
>NA|TRBV7-9|NA|TRBJ2-7
TGTGCCAGCAGCTTAGAACTAGCCCGTTCCTACGAGCAGTACTTC
CASSLELARSYEQYF
>NA|TRBV29-1|NA|TRBJ2-7
TGCAGCGTTAGCGGGCAAACAACCTACGAGCAGTACTTC
CSVSGQTTYEQYF
>TRBD1|TRBV7-8|NA|TRBJ2-7
TGTGCCAGCAGCTTGGACAGGGGCGAGCAGTACTTC
CASSLDRGEQYF
>NA|TRBV15|NA|TRBJ1-3
TGTGCCACCAGCAGAGGTTTGGATAGCTCTGGAAACACCATATATTTT
CATSRGLDSSGNTIYF
>TRBD2|TRBV10-3|NA|TRBJ2-5
TGTGCCATCAGTGAACCGGGAGGACAAGAGACCCAGTACTTC
CAISEPGGQETQYF
>NA|TRBV2|NA|TRBJ1-2
TGTGCCAGCAGTGAATCTGGGAGGGGCTACACCTTC
CASSESGRGYTF
>NA|TRBV18|once|TRBJ1-5
TGTGCCAGCTCACCCCCCGGGGCAAGCAATCAGCCCCAGCATTTT
CASSPPGASNQPQHF
>NA|TRBV6-5|NA|TRBJ2-3
TGTGCCAGCACCAGGGGCCGTACAGATACGCAGTATTTT
CASTRGRTDTQYF
>TRBD1|TRBV29-1|NA|TRBJ2-7
TGCAGCGTAGGGGGCCAGAGGGGCCCCTACGAGCAGTACTTC
CSVGGQRGPYEQYF
>NA|TRBV5-1|NA|TRBJ1-4
TGCGCCAGCAGCTTACCCGGGACATCCGCAACTAATGAAAAACTGTTTTTT
CASSLPGTSATNEKLFF
>TRBD1|TRBV6-1|NA|TRBJ1-2
TGTGCCAGCAGTGAAAGGGGGCCCCTTAACTATGGCTACACCTTC
CASSERGPLNYGYTF
>NA|TRBV24-1|once|TRBJ1-6
TGTGCCAGTCGAACCAATTCACCCCTCCACTTT
CASRTNSPLHF
>NA|TRBV5-1|NA|TRBJ1-1
TGCGCCAGCAGCTTGGACGGGGGGAACACTGAAGCTTTCTTT
CASSLDGGNTEAFF
>NA|TRBV6-5|NA|TRBJ1-1
TGTGCCAGCAGTTACTCGACGTTGAACACTGAAGCTTTCTTT
CASSYSTLNTEAFF
>NA|TRBV5-1|NA|TRBJ2-5
TGCGCCAGCAGCCCCCCTTCTCGGGGCGTGGAGACCCAGTACTTC
CASSPPSRGVETQYF
>TRBD2|TRBV5-1|NA|TRBJ2-1
TGCGCCAGCAGGCGACGACTAGCGGGGATCTTGAGCTCCTACAATGAGCAGTTCTTC
CASRRRLAGILSSYNEQFF
>TRBD1|TRBV2|NA|TRBJ2-2
TGTGCCAGCAGTGTGGGACAGTCGAACACCGGGGAGCTGTTTTTT
CASSVGQSNTGELFF
>NA|TRBV29-1|NA|TRBJ1-2
TGCAGCGCACCGGACGCATCTATTGGCTACACCTTC
CSAPDASIGYTF
>NA|TRBV28|NA|TRBJ2-7
TGTGCCAGCATGGGGAGTCTAAACTACGAGCAGTACTTC
CASMGSLNYEQYF
>TRBD1|TRBV29-1|NA|TRBJ2-7
TGCAGCGCCCCCGGGACAGAAGTCTACGAGCAGTACTTC
CSAPGTEVYEQYF
>TRBD1|TRBV7-2|NA|TRBJ1-2
TGTGCCAGCAGCATGGGACAGGGGCCTTATGGCTACACCTTC
CASSMGQGPYGYTF
>NA|TRBV30|NA|TRBJ1-4
TGTGCCTGGACCCCCCAGCCGGGCAGGAGTGAAAAACTGTTTTTT
CAWTPQPGRSEKLFF
>TRBD1|TRBV5-7|NA|TRBJ1-2
TGTGCCAGCACCTTGGGAGCCGGGACAGGGCATATTGTGGGTTATGGCTACACCTTC
CASTLGAGTGHIVGYGYTF
>NA|TRBV7-9|NA|TRBJ2-7
TGTGCCAGCAGTCCGGGGCTTGAGGCTTCCTACGAGCAGTACTTC
CASSPGLEASYEQYF
>TRBD2|TRBV12-5|NA|TRBJ2-1
TGTGCTAGTGGATTAGGACTAGTCTCCGAAAGTGAGCAGTTCTTC
CASGLGLVSESEQFF
>TRBD1|TRBV7-2|NA|TRBJ2-1
TGTGCCAGCAGCTTAGACCGGGACAGCTCCTACAATGAGCAGTTCTTC
CASSLDRDSSYNEQFF
>NA|TRBV10-3|NA|TRBJ1-3
TGTGCCATCAGTGAGTGGAACAGCGGCAGAGATGGAAACACCATATATTTT
CAISEWNSGRDGNTIYF
>TRBD1|TRBV5-4|NA|TRBJ1-2
TGTGCCAGCAGCCCACGCCGAGGGACAGGACTATCCTATGGCTACACCTTC
CASSPRRGTGLSYGYTF
>NA|TRBV14|NA|TRBJ1-2
TGTGCCAGCAGCCCGCTGGGTAGGGGACTCTATGGCTACACCTTC
CASSPLGRGLYGYTF
>NA|TRBV19|once|TRBJ1-1
TGTGCCAGTAGTCCGGGATTGAACACTGAAGCTTTCTTT
CASSPGLNTEAFF
>NA|TRBV21-1|NA|TRBJ2-1
TGTGCCAGCAAAAACAGGGGCAGGGGGTGCAATGAGCAGTTCTTC
CASKNRGRGCNEQFF